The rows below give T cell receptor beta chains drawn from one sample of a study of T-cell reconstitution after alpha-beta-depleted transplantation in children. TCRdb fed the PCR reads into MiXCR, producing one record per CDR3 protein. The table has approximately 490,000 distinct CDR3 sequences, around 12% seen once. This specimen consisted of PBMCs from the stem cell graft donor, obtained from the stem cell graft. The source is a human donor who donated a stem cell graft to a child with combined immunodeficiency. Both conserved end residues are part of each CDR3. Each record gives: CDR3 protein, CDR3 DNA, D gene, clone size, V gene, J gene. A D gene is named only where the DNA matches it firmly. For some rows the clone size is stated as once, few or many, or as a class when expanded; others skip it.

CDR3 protein: CASSENLHQNTGELFF
CDR3 DNA: TGTGCCAGCAGTGAAAATTTACACCAAAACACCGGGGAGCTGTTTTTT
D gene: .
clone size: .
V gene: TRBV2
J gene: TRBJ2-2

CDR3 protein: CASSSRFHRSYEQYF
CDR3 DNA: TGTGCCAGCTCAAGTCGGTTCCACCGATCCTACGAGCAGTACTTC
D gene: .
clone size: .
V gene: TRBV2
J gene: TRBJ2-7

CDR3 protein: CSARKDSLYSYEQYF
CDR3 DNA: TGCAGTGCTAGGAAGGACAGCCTATACTCCTACGAGCAGTACTTC
D gene: .
clone size: few
V gene: TRBV20-1
J gene: TRBJ2-7

CDR3 protein: CASSLIVRRANNQPQHF
CDR3 DNA: TGTGCCAGCAGCTTAATAGTTCGCAGGGCAAACAATCAGCCCCAGCATTTT
D gene: .
clone size: few
V gene: TRBV11-2
J gene: TRBJ1-5

CDR3 protein: CASSLSGRGSLDTQYF
CDR3 DNA: TGCGCCAGCAGCTTGTCGGGACGCGGGTCTTTAGATACGCAGTATTTT
D gene: .
clone size: .
V gene: TRBV5-1
J gene: TRBJ2-3

CDR3 protein: CASSTPGQGLGGYTF
CDR3 DNA: TGTGCCAGCAGCACACCGGGACAGGGCCTCGGGGGCTACACCTTC
D gene: TRBD1
clone size: .
V gene: TRBV7-9
J gene: TRBJ1-2

CDR3 protein: CASSLEGQGGTEAFF
CDR3 DNA: TGTGCCAGCAGCTTAGAAGGGCAGGGGGGGACTGAAGCTTTCTTT
D gene: TRBD1
clone size: .
V gene: TRBV7-9
J gene: TRBJ1-1

CDR3 protein: CASSQTGKQETQYF
CDR3 DNA: TGTGCCAGCAGCCAGACGGGGAAACAAGAGACCCAGTACTTC
D gene: .
clone size: .
V gene: TRBV12-3/TRBV12-4
J gene: TRBJ2-5

CDR3 protein: CASSQGDRNTGELFF
CDR3 DNA: TGTGCCAGCAGCCAAGGGGACAGGAACACCGGGGAGCTGTTTTTT
D gene: TRBD1
clone size: few
V gene: TRBV3-1
J gene: TRBJ2-2

CDR3 protein: CASSETRTEQYF
CDR3 DNA: TGTGCCAGCAGTGAAACCAGGACCGAGCAGTACTTC
D gene: .
clone size: many
V gene: TRBV2
J gene: TRBJ2-7

CDR3 protein: CSGLPGPITDTQYF
CDR3 DNA: TGCAGCGGGCTACCGGGACCTATCACAGATACGCAGTATTTT
D gene: .
clone size: .
V gene: TRBV29-1
J gene: TRBJ2-3

CDR3 protein: CASSPWTSGEQETQYF
CDR3 DNA: TGTGCCAGCAGTCCTTGGACTAGCGGGGAGCAAGAGACCCAGTACTTC
D gene: TRBD2
clone size: many
V gene: TRBV12-3/TRBV12-4
J gene: TRBJ2-5

CDR3 protein: CSPQRGGLETQYF
CDR3 DNA: TGCAGTCCCCAAAGGGGGGGGTTAGAGACCCAGTACTTC
D gene: .
clone size: many
V gene: TRBV20-1
J gene: TRBJ2-5

CDR3 protein: CASRNRVSENEKLFF
CDR3 DNA: TGCGCCAGCCGAAACAGGGTATCGGAGAATGAAAAACTGTTTTTT
D gene: .
clone size: .
V gene: TRBV5-1
J gene: TRBJ1-4

CDR3 protein: CASSLDRTLSEQYF
CDR3 DNA: TGTGCCAGCAGCCTTGACAGGACCCTATCCGAGCAGTACTTC
D gene: .
clone size: many
V gene: TRBV6-1
J gene: TRBJ2-7

CDR3 protein: CASRRLAGITDTQYF
CDR3 DNA: TGTGCCAGCAGGCGACTAGCGGGGATTACAGATACGCAGTATTTT
D gene: TRBD2
clone size: few
V gene: TRBV6-2/TRBV6-3
J gene: TRBJ2-3

CDR3 protein: CASSQDETGATEAFF
CDR3 DNA: TGCGCCAGCAGCCAAGATGAGACAGGGGCAACTGAAGCTTTCTTT
D gene: TRBD1
clone size: many
V gene: TRBV4-3
J gene: TRBJ1-1

CDR3 protein: CASSVATEVPYEQYF
CDR3 DNA: TGTGCCAGCAGCGTAGCTACGGAGGTTCCCTACGAGCAGTACTTC
D gene: .
clone size: many
V gene: TRBV28
J gene: TRBJ2-7

CDR3 protein: CATAASGNNEQFF
CDR3 DNA: TGTGCCACAGCGGCTAGCGGCAACAATGAGCAGTTCTTC
D gene: TRBD2
clone size: many
V gene: TRBV24-1
J gene: TRBJ2-1

CDR3 protein: CSARKGGRSTQYF
CDR3 DNA: TGCAGTGCTAGAAAGGGGGGGCGCAGTACCCAGTACTTC
D gene: .
clone size: many
V gene: TRBV20-1
J gene: TRBJ2-5

CDR3 protein: CASSLGKIAGASYNEQFF
CDR3 DNA: TGTGCCAGCAGTTTAGGGAAAATAGCGGGGGCATCCTACAATGAGCAGTTCTTC
D gene: TRBD2
clone size: few
V gene: TRBV2
J gene: TRBJ2-1

CDR3 protein: CASSFPGTDANTGELFF
CDR3 DNA: TGTGCCAGCAGTTTCCCCGGGACGGATGCGAACACCGGGGAGCTGTTTTTT
D gene: .
clone size: few
V gene: TRBV6-5
J gene: TRBJ2-2

CDR3 protein: CASSESFRRIYEQYF
CDR3 DNA: TGTGCCAGCAGTGAGAGTTTTAGACGGATCTACGAGCAGTACTTC
D gene: .
clone size: .
V gene: TRBV6-1
J gene: TRBJ2-7

CDR3 protein: CASSYSGQGIPRYF
CDR3 DNA: TGTGCCAGCAGTTACTCAGGACAGGGAATTCCACGGTACTTC
D gene: TRBD1
clone size: few
V gene: TRBV6-5
J gene: TRBJ2-5

CDR3 protein: CASSLGGEAYNEQFF
CDR3 DNA: TGCGCCAGCAGCTTGGGGGGCGAGGCCTACAATGAGCAGTTCTTC
D gene: .
clone size: many
V gene: TRBV5-1
J gene: TRBJ2-1

CDR3 protein: CASSLTELVYEQYF
CDR3 DNA: TGTGCCAGCAGCTTGACTGAGCTAGTCTACGAGCAGTACTTC
D gene: .
clone size: many
V gene: TRBV5-6
J gene: TRBJ2-7

CDR3 protein: CASREESGANVLTF
CDR3 DNA: TGTGCCAGCAGAGAGGAATCTGGGGCCAACGTCCTGACTTTC
D gene: .
clone size: many
V gene: TRBV2
J gene: TRBJ2-6

CDR3 protein: CASSARPGANVLTF
CDR3 DNA: TGTGCCAGCAGCGCCCGGCCTGGGGCCAACGTCCTGACTTTC
D gene: .
clone size: .
V gene: TRBV7-8
J gene: TRBJ2-6

CDR3 protein: CASSQGVATDTQYF
CDR3 DNA: TGTGCCAGTAGCCAGGGAGTAGCGACAGATACGCAGTATTTT
D gene: .
clone size: .
V gene: TRBV19
J gene: TRBJ2-3